Listed here are 24 T cell receptor beta chains from one sample, sequenced in a study of cytomegalovirus exposure and HLA in healthy donors. PCR used 60 Vbeta primers and 13 Jbeta primers. Method: immunoSEQ multiplex PCR; TCRdb's copy keeps in-frame clones and lacks some. Among around 160,000 clones listed, 83% were seen once. What was sequenced was PBMCs. Receptor source: a man in his fifties in good health and CMV-seropositive.

Notes on this clone: Other DNA sequences within the sample encode an identical CDR3. This chain joins TRBV5-1 and TRBJ2-7; D unresolved. Germline V gene sequence: CDR1 SGHRS, CDR2 YFSETQ. The CDR3 covers 12 residues. Trimming stripped 4 bases from V and 0 bases from J, with 5 bases between. CDR3: CASSLSSYEQYF. CDR3 coding DNA: TGCGCCAGCAGCCTCAGCTCCTACGAGCAGTACTTC.

Here the CDR3 DNA reads TGTGCCAGCAGTTTCGCGGGAGGAATGTACTACGAGCAGTACTTC. Translated, it gives CASSFAGGMYYEQYF. V usage is TRBV27 and J usage is TRBJ2-5; 8 bases match TRBD2. The J call may not be correct, given that the DNA end is closer to TRBJ2-7. The CDR3 contains 15 residues. Germline loops: CDR1 MNHEY, CDR2 SMNVEV (reference sequence).

V gene TRBV10-1 combines with J gene TRBJ2-1, with TRBD2 identical over 8 bases. The trim removed 3 bases at V and 0 bases at J, leaving 4 bases unmatched. Germline lookup yields CDR1 WNHNN and CDR2 SYGVQD (reference sequence). This CDR3 spans 16 amino acids. The CDR3 coding sequence is TGCGCCAGCAGTGACAGCCTAGCGGGCTCCTACAATGAGCAGTTCTTC. It encodes CASSDSLAGSYNEQFF.

This clone was observed a handful of times. In nucleotides, the CDR3 is TGCAGCGTTCTCCCGACACGACAGGGTCGAGGCACTGAAGCTTTCTTT. Its protein is CSVLPTRQGRGTEAFF. V usage is TRBV29-1 and J usage is TRBJ1-1; 7 bases are a match to TRBD1. CDR1 is SQVTM and CDR2 is ANQGSEA in the germline V gene. The CDR3 runs to 16 residues. Losses at the gene ends were 5 bases for V and 4 bases for J; bases not matched to a gene: 16.

This clone was detected a few times. V is TRBV5-6 and J is TRBJ2-7; 9 positions match TRBD2. The V gene end was trimmed by 2 bases and the J gene end by 6 bases; junction bases not matched to a gene: 9. The CDR3 runs to 15 residues. Germline-derived CDR1 and CDR2 are SGHDT and YYEEEE. For the CDR3, the DNA is TGTGCCAGCAGCTTTAATTCATTAGCGGGAGTCGAGCAGTACTTC. Translated, it gives CASSFNSLAGVEQYF.

This clone turned up a few times. In the same sample, other DNA sequences code for this CDR3. The chain recombines TRBV2 with TRBJ2-7, with 14 positions matching TRBD2. The CDR3 sequence is 17 residues long. Per germline, CDR1 SNHLY and CDR2 FYNNEI. Unmatched junction bases numbered 9, after V lost 1 base and J lost 7 bases. DNA of the CDR3: TGTGCCAGCAGTGAAGAAGTGGGACTAGCGGGAGTGGGTGAGCAGTACTTC. It specifies CASSEEVGLAGVGEQYF.

This chain joins TRBV4-1 and TRBJ2-2, with TRBD2 as a possible D gene (5 bases). Trimming took off 2 bases at V and 4 bases at J, with 11 bases between the two ends. Germline values: CDR1 MGHRA, CDR2 YSYEKL. The CDR3 spans 15 residues. CDR3 in DNA: TGCGCCAGCAGCCAAATGGCTGCGGGCACCGGGGAGCTGTTTTTT. Residues: CASSQMAAGTGELFF.

V usage is TRBV5-1 and J usage is TRBJ2-7; possible D gene TRBD1, 6 bases. This CDR3 has 16 residues. V lost 0 bases and J 4 bases, leaving 17 bases between the germline ends. Per germline, CDR1 SGHRS and CDR2 YFSETQ. CDR3 in DNA: TGCGCCAGCAGCTTGGCCTGGGACAACACTCGATACGAGCAGTACTTC. It codes for CASSLAWDNTRYEQYF.

V gene TRBV9 combines with J gene TRBJ2-6, with TRBD1 matching 8 bases. CDR3 length: 18 amino acids. The germline gives CDR1 SGDLS, CDR2 YYNGEE. Trimming cost V 3 bases and J 2 bases; bases outside gene matches: 10. CDR3 residues: CASSAPGTGGTGANVLTF. The CDR3, as DNA: TGTGCCAGCAGCGCACCGGGGACAGGTGGAACTGGGGCCAACGTCCTGACTTTC.

The V and J genes are TRBV9 and TRBJ2-3, with D possibly being TRBD2 (7 bases). The germline CDR1 and CDR2 sequences are SGDLS and YYNGEE. This CDR3 is built from 15 residues. Trimming removed 6 bases from V and 1 base from J, with 15 bases in between. CDR3 residues: CASNKGGGGTDTQYF. The CDR3 bases are TGTGCCAGCAACAAAGGGGGGGGAGGCACAGATACGCAGTATTTT.

The chain joins TRBV14 to TRBJ1-2, with unresolved D. The ends were cut back, 3 bases at V and 2 bases at J, with 4 bases in the middle. Germline V lookup: CDR1 SGHDN, CDR2 FVKESK. The CDR3 has 12 amino acids. The CDR3 is CASSQQNYGYTF. The CDR3 DNA is TGTGCCAGCAGCCAGCAGAACTATGGCTACACCTTC. Full variable domain (missing parts from reference TRBV14 and TRBJ1-2): EAGVTQFPSHSVIEKGQTVTLRCDPISGHDNLYWYRRVMGKEIKFLLHFVKESKQDESGMPNNRFLAERTGGTYSTLKVQPAELEDSGVYFCASSQQNYGYTFGSGTRLTVV.

This rearrangement joins TRBV7-9 to TRBJ2-3; D perhaps matches TRBD1 (6 bases). The CDR3 has 16 residues. V lost 1 base and J 4 bases, leaving 15 bases between the germline ends. Germline V CDR1 and CDR2: SEHNR, FQNEAQ (reference sequence). CDR3 coding DNA: TGTGCCAGCAGCTTAGTCGGGGCAGGGGTTTCAGATACGCAGTATTTT. Residues: CASSLVGAGVSDTQYF. Together with reference TRBV7-9 and TRBJ2-3, the CDR3 gives the full variable domain: DTGVSQNPRHKITKRGQNVTFRCDPISEHNRLYWYRQTLGQGPEFLTYFQNEAQLEKSRLLSDRFSAERPKGSFSTLEIQRTEQGDSAMYLCASSLVGAGVSDTQYFGPGTRLTVL.

V usage is TRBV5-1 and J usage is TRBJ2-7; 10 bases are shared with TRBD2. The CDR3 has 17 residues. From germline, CDR1 is SGHRS and CDR2 YFSETQ. Trimming at V came to 5 bases and at J to 4 bases, leaving 15 bases not matched to a gene. CDR3 bases: TGCGCCAGCAGAGGGCTAGCGGGAGCGCAAGTCGGATACGAGCAGTACTTC. Amino acids: CASRGLAGAQVGYEQYF.

This chain joins TRBV6-5 and TRBJ1-1; 7 bases match TRBD1. This CDR3 is 15 amino acids long. Germline lookup yields CDR1 MNHEY and CDR2 SVGAGI. J was trimmed by 1 base and V by 5 bases; bases with no gene match: 7. The CDR3 coding sequence is TGTGCCAGCAGTCCCTGGACAGGTCCGAACACTGAAGCTTTCTTT. Translation: CASSPWTGPNTEAFF.

This chain joins TRBV6-1 and TRBJ1-5, with TRBD1 identical over 9 bases. The CDR3 extends over 15 amino acids. Germline assignment: CDR1 MNHNS and CDR2 SASEGT. The ends lost 9 bases at V and 7 bases at J; junction bases unmatched: 13. CDR3: CASYWGQGGGQPQHF. CDR3 DNA sequence: TGTGCCAGTTACTGGGGACAGGGAGGAGGACAGCCCCAGCATTTT.

In the case of this clone: The junction shows a germline mismatch at one end, possibly a read error. The rearrangement links TRBV27 to TRBJ1-2; D perhaps matches TRBD1 (5 bases). The CDR3 sequence is 15 residues long. CDR1 is MNHEY and CDR2 is SMNVEV in the germline V gene (reference sequence). The CDR3 sequence: CAGSLFAGGNYGYTF. The CDR3 nucleotides read TGTGCCGGCAGTTTATTTGCGGGGGGAAACTATGGCTACACCTTC.

The chain uses TRBV27 and TRBJ2-3, with D possibly being TRBD1 (6 bases). V dropped 7 bases and J dropped 2 bases, with 22 bases sitting between them. Per the germline V gene, CDR1 is MNHEY and CDR2 is SMNVEV (reference sequence). The CDR3 extends over 17 amino acids. The CDR3 sequence: CASNSHRPGHPTDTQYF. CDR3 DNA sequence: TGTGCCAGCAACAGCCACCGACCGGGACACCCCACAGATACGCAGTATTTT.

The rearrangement uses TRBV13 and TRBJ2-4, with D possibly TRBD1 on 6 matching bases. This CDR3 has 14 amino acids. The germline V gene encodes CDR1 PRHDT and CDR2 FYEKMQ (reference sequence). V dropped 5 bases and J dropped 4 bases, with 12 bases sitting between them. The CDR3 coding sequence is TGTGCCAGCAGCGGAGACAGGAGAAAAAACATTCAGTACTTC. Translation gives CASSGDRRKNIQYF.

V gene TRBV28 combines with J gene TRBJ2-1; D unclear. Germline CDR1 reads MDHEN; CDR2 reads SYDVKM. There are 12 residues in the CDR3. Trimming removed 7 bases from V and 9 bases from J, with 13 bases in between. CDR3 coding DNA: TGTGCCAGCACCCAAACGGGTCCTGAGCAGTTCTTC. It translates to CASTQTGPEQFF.

J is TRBJ2-5 and V is TRBV7-9, with D possibly matching TRBD2 (5 bases). With the DNA end fitting TRBJ2-7 better, the J assignment may be wrong. From germline, CDR1 is SEHNR and CDR2 FQNEAQ (reference sequence). The CDR3 is 13 residues long. In DNA, the CDR3 is TGTGCCAGCCAAGAGCGGCAGTCATACGAGCAGTACTTC. Translation gives CASQERQSYEQYF.

The rearrangement joins TRBV27 to TRBJ2-7, with 10 nucleotides matching TRBD1. Germline V gene data show CDR1 as MNHEY and CDR2 as SMNVEV (reference sequence). This CDR3 comprises 16 residues. Trimming at V came to 6 bases and at J to 7 bases, leaving 15 bases not matched to a gene. The chain's CDR3 is CASRGFLGQGGREQYF. In DNA, the CDR3 is TGTGCCAGCAGGGGATTTCTAGGACAGGGGGGCAGGGAGCAGTACTTC.

This clone was seen a single time. The rearrangement links TRBV29-1 to TRBJ1-1; perhaps TRBD1 as D (5 bases). The CDR3 is 12 amino acids. CDR1 and CDR2 from the germline V gene are SQVTM and ANQGSEA. Trimming stripped 7 bases from V and 4 bases from J, with 13 bases between. CDR3 sequence reads: CSAANGGTEAFF. As DNA, the CDR3 is TGCAGCGCCGCAAACGGGGGCACTGAAGCTTTCTTT.

The chain joins TRBV28 to TRBJ1-5; 8 nucleotides match TRBD1. V was clipped by 2 bases and J by 6 bases; unmatched bases: 6. The CDR3 totals 15 residues. Germline assignment: CDR1 MDHEN and CDR2 SYDVKM. CDR3: CASSLGQGDLQPQHF. DNA of the CDR3: TGTGCCAGCAGTTTAGGACAGGGCGACCTTCAGCCCCAGCATTTT.

The rearrangement uses TRBV4-3 and TRBJ2-7, with a weak D call TRBD1 (6 bases). The CDR3 totals 16 residues. The V gene lost 1 base and the J gene lost 3 bases, with 16 bases spanning the gap. Germline CDR1 reads LGHNA; CDR2 reads YSLEER. CDR3 sequence (DNA): TGCGCCAGCAGCCAAGGTCTCAGGACAGAACACTACGAGCAGTACTTC. As protein: CASSQGLRTEHYEQYF.